This record covers a single T cell receptor (beta chain). Its antigen is not identified. Assay: immunoSEQ multiplex PCR; the TCRdb copy retains only in-frame clones and omits some. The sample shows about 60,000 clones, about nine tenths of them seen only once. The source of the sample is a study of T cells in localized non-small cell lung cancer. Findings and limits, study-wide: Sequencing was limited to one tumor region, leaving the possibility of heterogeneity open. Higher blood T cell density tracked longer overall survival.

Trimming stripped 3 bases from V and 11 bases from J, with 23 bases between. This CDR3 is 17 amino acids long. Germline assignment: CDR1 MNHEY and CDR2 SMNVEV (reference sequence). The receptor was isolated from a woman aged 40-69 years with stage I lung adenocarcinoma. The genes are TRBV27 and TRBJ2-6; D gene uncertain. The specimen comprised peripheral blood, sampled before any cancer treatment. The CDR3 coding sequence is TGTGCCAGCAGTTTTCTTTCAGGCCTGGGTCTTGAAGACGTCCTGACTTTC. Translation: CASSFLSGLGLEDVLTF.